This T cell receptor beta chain was recorded in a study of Graves' ophthalmopathy and Graves' hyperthyroidism. Study context: There was a collection of peripheral blood at initial diagnosis, before any treatment.

For repertoire sequencing, the TCR beta CDR3 regions were amplified from RNA transcripts. First-round RT-PCR employed HTBI primers, with a second-round multiplex PCR after it. Via MiXCR, TCRdb re-called the multiplex PCR reads, giving one row per CDR3 protein. The sample carries around 660,000 distinct CDR3 sequences, about 38% recorded once. This TCR was recovered from an adult man with Graves' ophthalmopathy. Sequencing was performed on peripheral blood.

The CDR3 region is CAEPPGGQETQYF. In DNA, the CDR3 is TGTGCCGAGCCTCCCGGGGGCCAAGAGACCCAGTACTTC. The rearrangement uses TRBV15 and TRBJ2-5; D might be TRBD2 (6 bases). V was trimmed by 11 bases and J by 1 base, leaving 14 bases between them. CDR3 length: 13 amino acids. Germline V lookup: CDR1 LNHNV, CDR2 YYDKDF (reference sequence).